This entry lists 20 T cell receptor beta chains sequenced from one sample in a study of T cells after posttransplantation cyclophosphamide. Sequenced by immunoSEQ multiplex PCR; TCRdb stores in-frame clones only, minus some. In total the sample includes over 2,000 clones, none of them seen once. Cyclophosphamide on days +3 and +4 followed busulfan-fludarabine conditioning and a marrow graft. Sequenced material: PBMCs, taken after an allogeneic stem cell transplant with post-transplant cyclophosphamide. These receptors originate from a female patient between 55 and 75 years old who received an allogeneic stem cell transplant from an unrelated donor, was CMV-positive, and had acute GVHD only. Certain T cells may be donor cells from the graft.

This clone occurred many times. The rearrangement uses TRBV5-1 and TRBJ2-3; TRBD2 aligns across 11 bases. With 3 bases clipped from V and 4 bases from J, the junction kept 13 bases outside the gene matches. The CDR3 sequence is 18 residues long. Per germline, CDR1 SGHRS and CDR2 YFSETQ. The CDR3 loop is CASSWPTSGGKAADTQYF. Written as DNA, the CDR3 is TGCGCCAGCAGCTGGCCAACTAGCGGGGGAAAAGCCGCAGATACGCAGTATTTT.

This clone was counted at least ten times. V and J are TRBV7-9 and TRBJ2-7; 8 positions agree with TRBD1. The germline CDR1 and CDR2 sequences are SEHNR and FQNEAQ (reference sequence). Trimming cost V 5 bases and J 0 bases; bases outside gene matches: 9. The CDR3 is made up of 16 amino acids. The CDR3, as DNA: TGTGCCAGCAGCACAGGGGGGACCCTCAGCTCCTACGAGCAGTACTTC. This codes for CASSTGGTLSSYEQYF.

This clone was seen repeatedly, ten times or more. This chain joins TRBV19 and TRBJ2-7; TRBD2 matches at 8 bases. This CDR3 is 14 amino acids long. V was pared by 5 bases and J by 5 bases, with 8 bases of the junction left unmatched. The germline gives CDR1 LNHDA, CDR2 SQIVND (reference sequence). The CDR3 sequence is CASSVARTSHEQYF. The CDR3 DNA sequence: TGTGCCAGTAGTGTAGCGAGGACTAGCCACGAGCAGTACTTC.

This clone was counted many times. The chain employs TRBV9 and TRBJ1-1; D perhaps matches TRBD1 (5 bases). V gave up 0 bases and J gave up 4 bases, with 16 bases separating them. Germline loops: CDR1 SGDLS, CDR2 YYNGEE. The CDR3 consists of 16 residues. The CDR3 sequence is CASSVGVPGMGTEAFF. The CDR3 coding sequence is TGTGCCAGCAGCGTAGGGGTTCCAGGGATGGGCACTGAAGCTTTCTTT.

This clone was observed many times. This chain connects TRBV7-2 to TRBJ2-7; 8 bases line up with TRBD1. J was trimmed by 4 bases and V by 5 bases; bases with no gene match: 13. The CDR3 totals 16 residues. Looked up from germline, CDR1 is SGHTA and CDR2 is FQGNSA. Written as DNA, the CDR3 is TGTGCCAGCAGCCGATTCCAGGGGGCGGCCGCTTACGAGCAGTACTTC. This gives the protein CASSRFQGAAAYEQYF.

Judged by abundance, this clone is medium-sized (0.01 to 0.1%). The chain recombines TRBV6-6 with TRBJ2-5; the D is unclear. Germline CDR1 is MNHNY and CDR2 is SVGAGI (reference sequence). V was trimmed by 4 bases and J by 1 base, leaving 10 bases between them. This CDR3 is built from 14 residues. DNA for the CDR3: TGTGCCAGCAGTTCTAGAAGCGCCCAAGAGACCCAGTACTTC. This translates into CASSSRSAQETQYF.

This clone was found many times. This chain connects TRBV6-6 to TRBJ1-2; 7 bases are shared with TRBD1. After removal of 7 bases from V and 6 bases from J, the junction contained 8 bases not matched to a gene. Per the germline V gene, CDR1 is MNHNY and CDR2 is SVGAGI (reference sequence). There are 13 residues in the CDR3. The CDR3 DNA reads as TGTGCCAGCATTGGGACAGAACTGAATGGCTACACCTTC. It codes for CASIGTELNGYTF.

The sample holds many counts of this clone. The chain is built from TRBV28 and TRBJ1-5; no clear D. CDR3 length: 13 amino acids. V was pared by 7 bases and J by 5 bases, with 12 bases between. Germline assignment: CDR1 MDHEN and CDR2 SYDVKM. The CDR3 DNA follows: TGTGCCAGCAATCCCCCTTCCCATCAGCCCCAGCATTTT. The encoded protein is CASNPPSHQPQHF.

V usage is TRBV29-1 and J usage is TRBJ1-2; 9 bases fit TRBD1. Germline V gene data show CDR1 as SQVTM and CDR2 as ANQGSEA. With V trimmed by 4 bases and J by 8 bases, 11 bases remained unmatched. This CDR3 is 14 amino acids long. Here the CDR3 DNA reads TGCAGCGTTGTTGTGGGACAGGGCCAGGGGGGCTACACCTTC. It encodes CSVVVGQGQGGYTF. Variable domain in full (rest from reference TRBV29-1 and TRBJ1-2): SAVISQKPSRDICQRGTSLTIQCQVDSQVTMMFWYRQQPGQSLTLIATANQGSEATYESGFVIDKFPISRPNLTFSTLTVSNMSPEDSSIYLCSVVVGQGQGGYTFGSGTRLTVV.

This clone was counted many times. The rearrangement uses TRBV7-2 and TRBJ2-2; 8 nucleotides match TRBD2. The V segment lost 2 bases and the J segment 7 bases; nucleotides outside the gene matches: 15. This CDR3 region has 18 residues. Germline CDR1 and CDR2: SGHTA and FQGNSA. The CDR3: CASSLRVRSGGSLGELFF. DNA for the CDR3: TGTGCCAGCAGCTTAAGGGTTCGGTCGGGGGGGAGCCTCGGGGAGCTGTTTTTT.

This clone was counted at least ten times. The CDR3 DNA follows: TGTGCCAGCAGCTTAAAGGGGGATAATTCACCCCTCCACTTT. Translation gives CASSLKGDNSPLHF. This chain joins TRBV7-9 and TRBJ1-6, with D possibly being TRBD1 (6 bases). This CDR3 is built from 14 residues. The germline gives CDR1 SEHNR, CDR2 FQNEAQ (reference sequence). Trimming pared 2 bases from V and 5 bases from J, leaving 7 bases between.

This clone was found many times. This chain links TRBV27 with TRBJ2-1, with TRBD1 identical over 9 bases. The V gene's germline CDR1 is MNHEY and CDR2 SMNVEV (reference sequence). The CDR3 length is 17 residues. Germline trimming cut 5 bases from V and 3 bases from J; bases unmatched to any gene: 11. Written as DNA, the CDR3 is TGTGCCAGCAGTGTCAAACAGGGGGCGGTAATCTACAATGAGCAGTTCTTC. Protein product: CASSVKQGAVIYNEQFF.

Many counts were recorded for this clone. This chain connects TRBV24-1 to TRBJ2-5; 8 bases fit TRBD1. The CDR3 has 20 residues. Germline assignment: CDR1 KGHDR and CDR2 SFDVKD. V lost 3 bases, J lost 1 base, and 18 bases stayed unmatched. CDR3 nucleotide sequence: TGTGCCACCAGTGATGGACAGGGTTCACCGTTGAGGGCCAGCCAAGAGACCCAGTACTTC. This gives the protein CATSDGQGSPLRASQETQYF.

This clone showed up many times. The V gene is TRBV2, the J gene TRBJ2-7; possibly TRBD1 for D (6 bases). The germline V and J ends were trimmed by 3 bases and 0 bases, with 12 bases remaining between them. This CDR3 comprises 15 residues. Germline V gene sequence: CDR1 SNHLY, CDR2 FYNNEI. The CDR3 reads CASSEGAISSYEQYF. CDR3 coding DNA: TGTGCCAGCAGTGAGGGGGCTATATCCTCCTACGAGCAGTACTTC.

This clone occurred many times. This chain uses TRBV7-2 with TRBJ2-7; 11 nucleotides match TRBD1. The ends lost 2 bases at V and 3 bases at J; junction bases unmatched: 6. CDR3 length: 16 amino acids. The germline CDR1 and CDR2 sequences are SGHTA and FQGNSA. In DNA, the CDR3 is TGTGCCAGCAGCTTAACTTGGGACAGGGGGATCTACGAGCAGTACTTC. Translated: CASSLTWDRGIYEQYF.

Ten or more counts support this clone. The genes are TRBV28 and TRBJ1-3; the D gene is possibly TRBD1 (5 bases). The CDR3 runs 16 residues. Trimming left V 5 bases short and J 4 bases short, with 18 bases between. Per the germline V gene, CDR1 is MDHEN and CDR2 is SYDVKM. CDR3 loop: CASSPTPAGRGNTIYF. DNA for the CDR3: TGTGCCAGCAGTCCCACCCCCGCAGGGAGAGGAAACACCATATATTTT.

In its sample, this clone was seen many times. The DNA for the CDR3 is TGTGCCACCCAACAGGGCTTCCTCAGGTGGGACACTGAAGCTTTCTTT. This encodes CATQQGFLRWDTEAFF. This chain connects TRBV6-2 or TRBV6-3 to TRBJ1-1; weak D call: TRBD1 (6 bases). The V end lost 10 bases, the J end lost 3 bases, and 24 bases lay between the germline ends. The CDR3 loop spans 16 amino acids. CDR1 is MNHEY and CDR2 is SVGEGT in the germline V gene.

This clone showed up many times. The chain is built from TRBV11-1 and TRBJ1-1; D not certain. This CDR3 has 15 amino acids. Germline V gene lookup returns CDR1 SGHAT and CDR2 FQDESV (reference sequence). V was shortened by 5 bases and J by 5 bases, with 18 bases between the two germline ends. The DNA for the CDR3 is TGTGCCAGCAGCAACCTTGCCTGGTTAGGGACTGAAGCTTTCTTT. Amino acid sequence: CASSNLAWLGTEAFF.

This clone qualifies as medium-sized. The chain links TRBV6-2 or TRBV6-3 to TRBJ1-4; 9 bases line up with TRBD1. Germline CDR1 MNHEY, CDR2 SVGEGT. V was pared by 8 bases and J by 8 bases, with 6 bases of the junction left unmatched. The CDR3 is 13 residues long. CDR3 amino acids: CASRDRAAEKLFF. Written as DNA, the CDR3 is TGTGCCAGCCGGGACAGGGCGGCGGAAAAACTGTTTTTT.

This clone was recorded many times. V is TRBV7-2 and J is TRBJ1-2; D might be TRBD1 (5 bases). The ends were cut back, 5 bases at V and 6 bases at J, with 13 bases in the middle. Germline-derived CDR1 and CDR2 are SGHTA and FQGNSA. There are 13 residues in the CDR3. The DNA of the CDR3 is TGTGCCAGCAGCATCGACAGTCCGAATGGCTACACCTTC. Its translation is CASSIDSPNGYTF. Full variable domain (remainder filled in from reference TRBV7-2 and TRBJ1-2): GAGVSQSPSNKVTEKGKDVELRCDPISGHTALYWYRQSLGQGLEFLIYFQGNSAPDKSGLPSDRFSAERTGGSVSTLTIQRTQQEDSAVYLCASSIDSPNGYTFGSGTRLTVV.